These 32 T cell receptor beta chains came from one sample sequenced in a study of T cell repertoires in cytomegalovirus infection (dated by TCRdb to the late 2010s). The sample was run on an Illumina HiSeq 1500. TCRdb trimmed the raw reads at Q25, called clones with MiXCR and kept productive beta chains. Entries that share a CDR3 protein sequence are merged under the most common genes and DNA. Here the sample has hundreds of thousands of distinct CDR3 sequences; 20% to 25% occur a single time. The ten largest account for 7.5% to 9% of the sample. Source material: CD8+ T cells from PBMCs. The receptor source for this set is a human donor in good health (CMV status not recorded). Some clones in this sample may be carry-over from other donors' samples.

This clonotype has a count of ten or more. The chain uses TRBV7-6 and TRBJ2-1; no clear D gene. Germline V gene lookup returns CDR1 SGHVS and CDR2 FNYEAQ. The ends were cut back, 6 bases at V and 7 bases at J, with 10 bases in the middle. The CDR3 sequence is 12 residues long. As DNA, the CDR3 is TGTGCCAGCAGGACTTCCATTAATGAGCAGTTCTTC. As protein: CASRTSINEQFF.

The J gene is TRBJ2-7, the V gene TRBV27; 9 bases fit TRBD1. V gave up 5 bases and J gave up 6 bases; unmatched junction bases: 14. CDR1 and CDR2 from the germline V gene are MNHEY and SMNVEV (reference sequence). This CDR3 has 16 amino acids. CDR3 nucleotide sequence: TGTGCCAGCAGTCCATCCTGGGGACAGGGCAGGGGCGAGCAGTACGTC. Translating it yields CASSPSWGQGRGEQYV.

The chain has TRBV20-1 and TRBJ2-1, with D maybe TRBD1 (6 bases). This CDR3 region has 16 residues. The V gene lost 0 bases and the J gene lost 4 bases, with 16 bases spanning the gap. Germline V gene data show CDR1 as DFQATT and CDR2 as SNEGSKA (reference sequence). CDR3 nucleotide sequence: TGCAGTGCTAGAGATCTCGAGTGGGGGCAATACAATGAGCAGTTCTTC. Encoded protein: CSARDLEWGQYNEQFF.

At least ten counts were recorded for this clonotype. The chain has TRBV7-6 and TRBJ2-1; 9 bases fit TRBD2. Losses at the gene ends were 6 bases for V and 4 bases for J; bases not matched to a gene: 7. This CDR3 is 15 amino acids long. CDR1 SGHVS and CDR2 FNYEAQ come from the germline V gene. In nucleotides, the CDR3 is TGTGCCAGCAGGAGTAGCGGGGGACTTTACAATGAGCAGTTCTTC. Residues: CASRSSGGLYNEQFF.

V is TRBV14 and J is TRBJ2-2; 9 nucleotides align to TRBD1. The CDR3 has 16 residues. V was pared by 4 bases and J by 3 bases, with 6 bases of the junction left unmatched. Looked up from germline, CDR1 is SGHDN and CDR2 is FVKESK. The CDR3 DNA is TGTGCCAGCAGCCGGGTGACAGGGGGATACACCGGGGAGCTGTTTTTT. This codes for CASSRVTGGYTGELFF.

In its sample, this clonotype was seen once. The chain is built from TRBV7-2 and TRBJ1-6, with D unresolved. The CDR3 sequence is 14 residues long. Germline V gives CDR1 SGHTA, CDR2 FQGNSA. Deletions cut 5 bases from V and 4 bases from J, with 9 bases between. The CDR3 nucleotides are TGTGCCAGCAGCGAACAGTTTTATAATTCACCCCTCCACTTT. Amino acids: CASSEQFYNSPLHF.

In its sample, this clonotype was seen a few times. The chain carries TRBV29-1 and TRBJ1-2; 8 positions agree with TRBD1. V dropped 6 bases and J dropped 2; count of bases not matched to a gene: 5. CDR3 length equals 13 residues. CDR1 is SQVTM and CDR2 is ANQGSEA in the germline V gene. CDR3 protein: CSVTQGENYGYTF. Here the CDR3 DNA reads TGCAGCGTCACACAGGGGGAGAACTATGGCTACACCTTC.

This clonotype was observed many times. The rearrangement joins TRBV6-5 to TRBJ2-7, with D perhaps being TRBD1 or TRBD2 (5 bases each). The CDR3 consists of 14 residues. Looked up from germline, CDR1 is MNHEY and CDR2 is SVGAGI. The V gene lost 5 bases and the J gene lost 7 bases, with 18 bases spanning the gap. CDR3 bases: TGTGCCAGCAGTAAGCCGGGACGGCACGGGGAGCAGTACTTC. This translates into CASSKPGRHGEQYF.

There are a few counts of this clonotype. The chain recombines TRBV6-2 or TRBV6-3 with TRBJ2-1; 9 nucleotides align to TRBD2. V shed 5 bases, J shed 2 bases, and the junction held 10 bases outside the gene matches. Germline CDR1 MNHEY, CDR2 SVGEGT. The CDR3 is made up of 17 amino acids. CDR3 amino acids: CASSPDVSGGTYNEQFF. CDR3 nucleotides: TGTGCCAGCAGTCCTGACGTTAGCGGGGGCACCTACAATGAGCAGTTCTTC.

The gene calls are TRBV20-1 and TRBJ2-5; weak D call: TRBD2 (6 bases). V was trimmed by 6 bases and J by 5 bases, leaving 13 bases between them. Germline CDR1 DFQATT, CDR2 SNEGSKA (reference sequence). The CDR3 consists of 12 residues. The CDR3 loop reads CSAGGVGETQYF. The CDR3 coding sequence is TGCAGTGCCGGAGGGGTTGGGGAGACCCAGTACTTC.

The chain uses TRBV12-3 or TRBV12-4 and TRBJ2-6; 8 bases line up with TRBD1. The CDR3 spans 20 residues. V was pared by 6 bases and J by 0 bases, with 16 bases of the junction left unmatched. In nucleotides, the CDR3 is TGTGCCAGCAGCCCTTTAGCTGTGGGACAGGCTTACTCTGGGGCCAACGTCCTGACTTTC. It translates to CASSPLAVGQAYSGANVLTF.

The CDR3 DNA follows: TGCAGTGCTCTAGACGTGAGGTCAACTAATGAAAAACTGTTTTTT. Its translation: CSALDVRSTNEKLFF. V and J are TRBV20-1 and TRBJ1-4; D not certain. The CDR3 has 15 amino acids. The V end was cut by 5 bases, the J end by 0 bases, with 13 bases between. Germline V gene data show CDR1 as DFQATT and CDR2 as SNEGSKA (reference sequence).

This clonotype has ten or more counts. The chain couples TRBV7-2 to TRBJ1-1; the D gene is possibly TRBD1 (5 bases). Between the trimmed V and J ends, which lost 3 bases and 8 bases, there was a span of 13 bases. Germline V lookup: CDR1 SGHTA, CDR2 FQGNSA. The CDR3 runs 13 residues. CDR3 region: CASSLSQGGEAFF. CDR3 sequence (DNA): TGTGCCAGCAGCTTGAGCCAGGGTGGAGAAGCTTTCTTT.

This clonotype showed up many times. The rearrangement joins TRBV6-2 or TRBV6-3 to TRBJ1-1, with D uncertain. This CDR3 region has 12 residues. Trimming stripped 8 bases from V and 3 bases from J, with 10 bases between. The germline V gene encodes CDR1 MNHEY and CDR2 SVGEGT. The DNA of the CDR3 is TGTGCCAGCTACACAGTCCACACTGAAGCTTTCTTT. This codes for CASYTVHTEAFF.

Only a few counts were recorded for this clonotype. The J gene is TRBJ1-5, the V gene TRBV5-1; unclear D gene. Germline V lookup: CDR1 SGHRS, CDR2 YFSETQ. V shed 1 base and J shed 7 bases, with 9 bases lying between them. CDR3 size: 13 residues. CDR3 sequence reads: CASSLFGSQPQHF. The DNA of the CDR3 is TGCGCCAGCAGCTTGTTTGGTTCCCAGCCCCAGCATTTT.

The chain recombines TRBV2 with TRBJ2-1; tentatively, D is TRBD1 or TRBD2 (5 bases each). Germline V gene data show CDR1 as SNHLY and CDR2 as FYNNEI. V was cut by 4 bases and J by 2 bases, with 9 bases left in between. CDR3 size: 14 residues. The DNA for the CDR3 is TGTGCCAGCAGTGGGGACCAACCCTACAATGAGCAGTTCTTC. It yields the protein CASSGDQPYNEQFF.

This clonotype was seen a handful of times. The chain's CDR3 is CASSLTGQGLNEQFF. DNA of the CDR3: TGTGCCAGCAGCTTGACGGGACAGGGGTTAAATGAGCAGTTCTTC. This chain links TRBV5-5 with TRBJ2-1, with 10 positions matching TRBD1. The CDR3 has 15 amino acids. V trimming: 1 base; J trimming: 7 bases; junction bases outside the gene matches: 5. The germline gives CDR1 SGHKS, CDR2 YYEKEE (reference sequence).

This clonotype was counted many times. The chain carries TRBV4-1 and TRBJ2-5; possibly TRBD2 for D (5 bases). Germline CDR1 is MGHRA and CDR2 is YSYEKL. This CDR3 spans 15 amino acids. The germline V and J ends were trimmed by 0 bases and 5 bases, with 13 bases remaining between them. As DNA, the CDR3 is TGCGCCAGCAGCCAAGAAGGTCAGCGGTATGAGACCCAGTACTTC. It codes for CASSQEGQRYETQYF.

The gene calls are TRBV28 and TRBJ2-1; 9 bases map to TRBD1. CDR1 is MDHEN and CDR2 is SYDVKM in the germline V gene. The CDR3 spans 20 residues. Unmatched junction bases numbered 17, after V lost 4 bases and J lost 1 base. CDR3 protein: CASSWNRDRAEQPSYNEQFF. The CDR3 DNA reads TGTGCCAGCAGTTGGAACAGGGACAGGGCTGAACAACCATCCTACAATGAGCAGTTCTTC.

J is TRBJ1-1 and V is TRBV19; perhaps TRBD1 as D (6 bases). V shed 3 bases and J shed 0 bases, with 14 bases lying between them. Germline V gene sequence: CDR1 LNHDA, CDR2 SQIVND (reference sequence). The CDR3 extends over 16 amino acids. CDR3 in DNA: TGTGCCAGTAGTATTAGCCCGGGGGCGATGAACACTGAAGCTTTCTTT. This sequence encodes CASSISPGAMNTEAFF.

This clonotype was counted ten times or more. V usage is TRBV7-6 and J usage is TRBJ1-4; D is uncertain. CDR1 and CDR2 (germline): SGHVS, FNYEAQ. V lost 5 bases and J 7 bases, leaving 11 bases between the germline ends. The CDR3 is 13 amino acids. The CDR3 DNA follows: TGTGCCAGCAGCCCTGGACGGGGTGAAAAACTGTTTTTT. The encoded protein is CASSPGRGEKLFF.

V usage is TRBV5-1 and J usage is TRBJ1-1; possible D gene TRBD1, 6 bases. V was shortened by 3 bases and J by 6 bases, with 21 bases between the two germline ends. The CDR3 loop spans 16 amino acids. Per the germline V gene, CDR1 is SGHRS and CDR2 is YFSETQ. CDR3 sequence (DNA): TGCGCCAGCAGCTGGGGTGGAATACAACAGGGTTCTGAAGCTTTCTTT. Encoded protein: CASSWGGIQQGSEAFF.

In its sample, this clonotype was seen a few times. The rearrangement links TRBV6-2 or TRBV6-3 to TRBJ2-7, with 9 positions matching TRBD1. CDR1 is MNHEY, CDR2 SVGEGT, per germline. The length of the CDR3 is 15 residues. The junction had 6 bases not matched to a gene; V was cut back by 4 bases and J by 2 bases. The CDR3 loop reads CASSSAGTGTYEQYF. CDR3 nucleotides: TGTGCCAGCAGTTCGGCCGGGACAGGGACCTACGAGCAGTACTTC.

In this sample, this clonotype turned up many times. The rearrangement joins TRBV7-9 to TRBJ1-6; possible D gene TRBD1, 5 bases. Per the germline V gene, CDR1 is SEHNR and CDR2 is FQNEAQ (reference sequence). Trimming took off 4 bases at V and 8 bases at J, with 9 bases between the two ends. CDR3 size: 13 residues. The CDR3 here is CASSSGTDSPLHF. The CDR3 nucleotides read TGTGCCAGCAGCTCAGGGACGGATTCACCCCTCCACTTT.

The chain is built from TRBV6-2 or TRBV6-3 and TRBJ1-6; tentatively, D is TRBD1 (6 bases). The CDR3 runs to 15 residues. Trimming removed 6 bases from V and 0 bases from J, with 9 bases in between. In germline, CDR1 is MNHEY, CDR2 SVGEGT. CDR3 sequence: CASRKGVSYNSPLHF. The CDR3 DNA sequence: TGTGCCAGCAGAAAGGGGGTCTCCTATAATTCACCCCTCCACTTT.

The chain employs TRBV29-1 and TRBJ2-1; a possible D gene is TRBD2 (6 bases). This CDR3 is built from 17 residues. V lost 3 bases to trimming and J lost 4 bases, with 22 bases between them. From germline, CDR1 is SQVTM and CDR2 ANQGSEA. The CDR3 spells CSVDGLTSGEAYNEQFF. CDR3 nucleotides: TGCAGCGTTGATGGCCTGACCTCCGGGGAGGCGTACAATGAGCAGTTCTTC.

This rearrangement joins TRBV6-6 to TRBJ2-1, with D perhaps matching TRBD2 (6 bases). The CDR3 runs 12 residues. The ends were cut back, 0 bases at V and 12 bases at J, with 9 bases in the middle. From germline, CDR1 is MNHNY and CDR2 SVGAGI (reference sequence). The CDR3 sequence: CASSYSWGGQFF. CDR3 DNA: TGTGCCAGCAGTTACTCTTGGGGAGGGCAGTTCTTC.

The rearrangement uses TRBV5-1 and TRBJ2-2, with 9 positions matching TRBD1. Germline CDR1 reads SGHRS; CDR2 reads YFSETQ. The CDR3 is 16 residues long. After removal of 0 bases from V and 3 bases from J, the junction contained 3 bases not matched to a gene. The CDR3 spells CASSLAGQGYTGELFF. The CDR3 bases are TGCGCCAGCAGCTTGGCGGGACAGGGCTACACCGGGGAGCTGTTTTTT.

This clonotype was counted a few times. V and J are TRBV7-8 and TRBJ2-2; 9 bases are shared with TRBD1. The CDR3 covers 15 residues. The V segment lost 5 bases and the J segment 4 bases; nucleotides outside the gene matches: 5. CDR1 and CDR2 from the germline V gene are SGHVS and FQNEAQ. The CDR3 spells CASSLWTGATGELFF. Here the CDR3 DNA reads TGTGCCAGCAGCCTCTGGACAGGGGCCACCGGGGAGCTGTTTTTT.

The sample holds many counts of this clonotype. The chain combines TRBV7-8 with TRBJ2-1, with a tentative D call TRBD2 (5 bases). This CDR3 is 15 amino acids long. CDR1 is SGHVS and CDR2 is FQNEAQ in the germline V gene. V dropped 5 bases and J dropped 6 bases, with 17 bases sitting between them. This chain's CDR3 is CASSPYSGDPNEQFF. The CDR3 DNA reads TGTGCCAGCAGCCCCTATTCCGGGGATCCCAATGAGCAGTTCTTC.

This clonotype was picked up a small number of times. The chain combines TRBV5-1 with TRBJ2-7, with D possibly called TRBD1 or TRBD2 (5 bases each). The CDR3 has 15 residues. Germline V lookup: CDR1 SGHRS, CDR2 YFSETQ. With 0 bases removed from V and 0 bases from J, the gap between germline ends came to 10 bases. The CDR3 bases are TGCGCCAGCAGCTTGGAGGGACCGAGCTCCTACGAGCAGTACTTC. This encodes CASSLEGPSSYEQYF.

There are a few counts of this clonotype. The chain joins TRBV6-6 to TRBJ1-5, with D possibly being TRBD1 (5 bases). The CDR3 is 12 residues long. Per germline, CDR1 MNHNY and CDR2 SVGAGI (reference sequence). The V and J ends lost 8 bases and 5 bases respectively, with 10 bases between them. CDR3 residues: CASGRVHQPQHF. Here the CDR3 DNA reads TGTGCCAGCGGCAGGGTCCATCAGCCCCAGCATTTT.